A single sample is the source of the 3 T cell receptor beta chains below, sequenced in a study of T cell changes during pregnancy in multiple sclerosis. The repertoire was sequenced with immunoSEQ multiplex PCR; TCRdb's copy has only in-frame clones and lacks some. The data contain under 55,000 clones, 91% of them singletons. The sequencing used CD8+ T cells from peripheral blood mononuclear cells, collected after pregnancy. Receptors were obtained from a female donor with multiple sclerosis, enrolled in a pregnancy study.

The chain combines TRBV13 with TRBJ1-2; D not certain. Germline V gene data show CDR1 as PRHDT and CDR2 as FYEKMQ (reference sequence). CDR3 size: 15 residues. Trimming removed 3 bases at V and 3 bases at J, with 14 bases between. The CDR3 sequence: CASSLSSGLYYGYTF. CDR3 DNA sequence: TGTGCCAGCAGCTTGTCCAGCGGCCTATACTATGGCTACACCTTC.

The chain combines TRBV11-2 with TRBJ2-7; 7 bases map to TRBD1. Looked up from germline, CDR1 is SGHAT and CDR2 is FQNNGV. The J segment lost 3 bases and the V segment lost 0 bases, leaving 8 bases of the junction unmatched. The CDR3 is made up of 16 amino acids. The CDR3 region has the DNA TGTGCCAGCAGCTTAGATTGGGGCAGGGGGATCTACGAGCAGTACTTC. This gives the protein CASSLDWGRGIYEQYF.

This clone was picked up a small number of times. The chain employs TRBV9 and TRBJ2-5; 7 bases match TRBD1. Trimming at V came to 4 bases and at J to 0 bases, leaving 12 bases not matched to a gene. The CDR3 totals 17 residues. Germline-derived CDR1 and CDR2 are SGDLS and YYNGEE. The CDR3 nucleotides read TGTGCCAGCAGCCAACGGACCGGGACAGCCGACCAAGAGACCCAGTACTTC. It encodes CASSQRTGTADQETQYF.